This record looks at one T cell receptor (beta chain) sequence and its context. A far bigger clonotype differs at one base, so this is likely a read error. This CDR3 has 12 residues. V shed 11 bases and J shed 0 bases, with 11 bases lying between them. The germline gives CDR1 SNHLY, CDR2 FYNNEI. Original handling: Sequence data from immunoSEQ were junction-only and lacked quality scores; consequently, filtering differed. Sequenced by immunoSEQ multiplex PCR; TCRdb stores in-frame clones only, minus some. The D gene and trimming were derived from the DNA, and the V and J assignments and clone size from that table. The table has 450,000 to 500,000 clones, roughly 80% seen once. The record originates from a study of shared clonotypes between healthy human individuals. Overall study context: The cohort had two women and three men, ages 18 to 49.

This TCR was sampled from a woman aged 40 to 55 in good health. Some clones in this sample may be carry-over from other donors' samples. Sequenced input: PBMCs. This sequence joins TRBV2 and TRBJ2-7, with D possibly matching TRBD1 (5 bases). CDR3 in amino acids: CAGSGSSYEQYF. CDR3 coding DNA: TGTGCCGGCTCAGGGTCCTCCTACGAGCAGTACTTC.